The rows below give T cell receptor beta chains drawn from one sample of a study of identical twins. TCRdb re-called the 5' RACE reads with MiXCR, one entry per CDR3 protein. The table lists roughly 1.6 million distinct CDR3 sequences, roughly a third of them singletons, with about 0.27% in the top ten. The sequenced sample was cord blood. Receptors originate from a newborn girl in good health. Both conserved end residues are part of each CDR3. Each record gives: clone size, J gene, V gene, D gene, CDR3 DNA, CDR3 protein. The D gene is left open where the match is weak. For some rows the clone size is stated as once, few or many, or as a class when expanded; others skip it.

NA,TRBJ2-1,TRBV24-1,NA,TGTGCCACCAGTGATTTGCAATTTGTAGGGGATGAGCAGTTCTTC,CATSDLQFVGDEQFF
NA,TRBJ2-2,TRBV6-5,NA,TGTGCCAGCAAGATTCGGGAGTTGGACACCGGGGAGCTGTTTTTT,CASKIRELDTGELFF
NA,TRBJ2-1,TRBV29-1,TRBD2,TGCAGCGTTGGAGGGAAACTAGCGGGGAACAACAATGAGCAGTTCTTC,CSVGGKLAGNNNEQFF
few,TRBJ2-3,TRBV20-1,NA,TGCAGTGCTAGACCTTACCGGGACGGCACAGATACGCAGTATTTT,CSARPYRDGTDTQYF
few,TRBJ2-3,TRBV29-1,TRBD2,TGCAGCGTTTTCGGGGGGATCACAGATACGCAGTATTTT,CSVFGGITDTQYF
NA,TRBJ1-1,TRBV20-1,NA,TGCAGTGCTAGATCCGGGGGAGGCACTGAAGCTTTCTTT,CSARSGGGTEAFF
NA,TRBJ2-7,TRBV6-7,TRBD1,TGTGCCAGCTTCGCACAGGGGACGTCCTTCTACAATGAGCAGTACTTC,CASFAQGTSFYNEQYF
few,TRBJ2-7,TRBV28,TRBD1,TGTGCCAGCAGTGTCCGGGACAGGGGTCCCTACGAGCAGTACTTC,CASSVRDRGPYEQYF
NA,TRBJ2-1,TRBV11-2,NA,TGTGCCAGCAGCTTCGAGCGACCCTACAATGAGCAGTTCTTC,CASSFERPYNEQFF
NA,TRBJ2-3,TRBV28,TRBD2,TGTGCCAGCAGTTTTTTCGGGACTACTCGCACAGATACGCAGTATTTT,CASSFFGTTRTDTQYF
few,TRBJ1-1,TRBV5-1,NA,TGCGCCAGCAGCGGAGGTGGGGCAGGCGACTACACTGAAGCTTTCTTT,CASSGGGAGDYTEAFF
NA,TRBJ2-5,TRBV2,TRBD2,TGTGCCAGCAGTGGCCCGGGAGGGCCCGTTGAGACCCAGTACTTC,CASSGPGGPVETQYF
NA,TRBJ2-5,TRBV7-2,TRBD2,TGTGCCAGCAGCTATTATCTAGCGGGGGGGCCCAATGAGCAGTACTTC,CASSYYLAGGPNEQYF
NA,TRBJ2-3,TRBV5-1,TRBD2,TGCGCCAGCAGCTTGTTTGAGGAGCGGGGGACAGATACGCAGTATTTT,CASSLFEERGTDTQYF
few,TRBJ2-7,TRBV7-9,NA,TGTGCCAGCAGCTTAGAAATAGGGGGCTCCTACGAGCAGTACTTC,CASSLEIGGSYEQYF
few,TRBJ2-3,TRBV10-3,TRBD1,TGTGCCATCAGAGCGACAGGGGATACGCAGTATTTT,CAIRATGDTQYF
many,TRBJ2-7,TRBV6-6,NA,TGTGCCAGCAGTTGGGGGACAGGACTAGTCCAGGCCTACGAGCAGTACTTC,CASSWGTGLVQAYEQYF
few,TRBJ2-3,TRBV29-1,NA,TGCAGCGTTTATAGAAACACAGATACGCAGTATTTT,CSVYRNTDTQYF
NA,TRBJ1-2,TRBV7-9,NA,TGTGCCAGCAGCTTGGTTTCTGATAACTATGGCTACACCTTC,CASSLVSDNYGYTF
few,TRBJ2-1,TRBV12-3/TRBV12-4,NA,TGTGCCAGCACCCGAACCGGGGTTTCCTACAATGAGCAGTTCTTC,CASTRTGVSYNEQFF
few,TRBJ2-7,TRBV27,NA,TGTGCCAGCAGTGCCCGACTAAAGCCCCCCTACGAGCAGTACTTC,CASSARLKPPYEQYF
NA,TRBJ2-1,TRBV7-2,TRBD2,TGTGCCAGCAGCCTAGCGGGAGTCTTAAGGGTTGAGCAGTTCTTC,CASSLAGVLRVEQFF
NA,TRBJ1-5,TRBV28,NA,TGTGCCAGCAGTTTATTAAGTCAGCCCCAGCATTTT,CASSLLSQPQHF
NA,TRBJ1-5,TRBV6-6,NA,TGTGCCAGCAGTTCTACGGGCCGAGGTAGCAATCAGCCCCAGCATTTT,CASSSTGRGSNQPQHF
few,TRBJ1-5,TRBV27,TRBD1,TGTGCCAGCAGTTTCGACAGGGCCGGTCAGCCCCAGCATTTT,CASSFDRAGQPQHF
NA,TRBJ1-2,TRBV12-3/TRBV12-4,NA,TGTGCCAGCAGTAAGGGCGACTATGGCTACACCTTC,CASSKGDYGYTF
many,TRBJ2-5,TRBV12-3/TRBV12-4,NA,TGTGCCAGCAGTTTAATCCAAGAGACCCAGTACTTC,CASSLIQETQYF
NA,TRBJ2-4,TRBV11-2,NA,TGTGCCAGCAGCTTAGGAGCAGGGGACGGCATTCAGTACTTC,CASSLGAGDGIQYF
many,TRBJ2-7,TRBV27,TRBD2,TGTGCCAGCAGTTTAGCGGGAGGGGGGTACAATGAGCAGTACTTC,CASSLAGGGYNEQYF
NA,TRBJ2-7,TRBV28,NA,TGTGCCAGCAATGAGAGCCTCGAGCAGTACTTC,CASNESLEQYF
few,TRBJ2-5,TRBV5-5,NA,TGTGCCAGCAGCCCGGGGGGACAACTCTTTCAAGAGACCCAGTACTTC,CASSPGGQLFQETQYF
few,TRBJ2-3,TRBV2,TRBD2,TGTGCCAGCAGTTACCGACTAGCGGCTACAGATACGCAGTATTTT,CASSYRLAATDTQYF